This T cell receptor (beta chain) was sequenced for a study of identical twins. TCRdb re-called the 5' RACE reads with MiXCR, one entry per CDR3 protein. The sample shows under 900,000 distinct CDR3 sequences, about 18% of them seen only once. There are a few counts of this clonotype. Its antigen is still unknown. Germline values: CDR1 MNHEY, CDR2 SMNVEV (reference sequence). CDR3 length: 13 amino acids. V was shortened by 5 bases and J by 5 bases, with 12 bases between the two germline ends. Whole-study findings and limits: The authors drew conclusions from cross-sectional statistical analysis rather than following the same donors.

These data are also associated with another study on T cells expressing NK-cell markers. That source adds: Source material for TCR beta repertoires consisted of sorted CD3+CD56+NKG2C+, CD3+CD56+NKG2C- and CD3+CD56-NKG2C+ T cells.

This clonotype originated in a woman younger than 35 in good health. The specimen sequenced was PBMCs. The J gene is TRBJ1-1, the V gene TRBV27, with D tentatively TRBD1 (6 bases). DNA of the CDR3: TGTGCCAGCAGTATCCAGGGGATGACTGAAGCTTTCTTT. Translating it yields CASSIQGMTEAFF.